This TCR beta chain was sequenced during a study of T-cell memory formation after mild COVID-19 (dated by TCRdb to the early 2020s). With regard to the full study: Most TCR sequence clusters were specific to one of the two donors. In a couple of donors, T-cell clones that expanded and contracted after mild COVID-19 were followed by sequencing TCRalpha and TCRbeta repertoires longitudinally. Two young, previously healthy adult volunteers, one female and one male, were included in the cohort. What the research found in general, with its limitations: Some responding clones were detected in pre-infection memory, which suggested that pre-existing cross-reactive memory T cells had joined the SARS-CoV-2 response. From day 15 to 85, contracting clones showed balanced CD4/CD8 phenotypes, whereas a second wave of clones that expanded from day 15 to 37 leaned towards CD4+. Contracting CD4+ clones were located mainly in the CM and EM memory subsets, whereas CD8+ clones were found to be enriched in EMRA. Only two mild cases were covered by the study, and larger cohorts that include severe cases with pre-infection samples were considered necessary. SARS-CoV-2 specificity was not confirmed for the second-wave clones peaking on day 37.

V and J lose 5 bases and 4 bases, and a span of 11 bases separates them. Its CDR3 holds 13 amino acids, cysteine through phenylalanine. Only the CDR3 DNA is retained, 39 bases long and in frame from the first base. The CDR1 and CDR2 encoded by the germline V gene are MDHEN and SYDVKM. PBMCs were isolated by Ficoll-Paque density gradient centrifugation. The data were produced on an Illumina NovaSeq 6000. TCRalpha and TCRbeta cDNA libraries were constructed by 5'RACE with constant-segment primers, with sample barcodes and unique molecular identifiers being introduced. RNA was extracted from every sample with Trizol reagent. Amplification of the libraries took two PCR steps, and the second step added a second sample barcode plus Illumina TruSeq adapters. Sequencing of libraries was performed on an Illumina NovaSeq with 2 x 150 bp paired-end reads. Per the authors' processing: Demultiplexing of reads and collapsing into UMI-guided consensus sequences were performed with migec v1.2.7. Using mixcr v2.1.11, the UMI consensuses were aligned to TRA and TRB V and J templates and assembled into clonotypes. Clonotypes were classified as expanded or contracted when called significant by both edgeR and NoisET, with noise models trained on biological replicates. For edgeR calls, the cutoffs were a false discovery rate-adjusted p below 0.01 and a log2 fold-change threshold of 1. As an exploratory analysis of dynamics, max-normalized trajectories of the 1000 most abundant clonotypes were examined by PCA with hierarchical clustering. The CD4 or CD8 phenotype of responding clones was assigned using the separately sequenced CD4+ and CD8+ repertoires. TCRdb trimmed the raw reads at Q25, called clones with MiXCR and kept productive beta chains. Duplicate CDR3 protein sequences are folded into a single record with the most common DNA and genes. TCRdb's processing, not the authors', yielded these V and J calls. Recorded for this sample are almost 550,000 distinct CDR3 sequences; roughly 22% of them occurred a single time. Roughly an eighth of the sample is taken by the ten largest.

This clonotype was picked up a small number of times. It lacks a known antigen. No base quality information exists; no much larger clone differs at one position. This clonotype was sampled from an adult woman who had mild COVID-19 (a few samples of this study predate the infection). The sample titles of this study are shuffled in the database, so cell type and time point are left out; the donor was told from shared clones. In this chain, TRBV28 is recombined with TRBJ1-2, with the D segment identity uncertain. Input material: PBMCs or a T cell subset sorted from them (not recorded which). The CDR3 protein: CASSGVRTYGYTF. Read as DNA, the sequence is TGTGCCAGCAGTGGCGTCCGGACCTATGGCTACACCTTC.